The clone carrying this T cell receptor beta chain was observed many times. The data belong to a study of T-cell reconstitution after alpha-beta-depleted transplantation in children. This CDR3 has 15 amino acids. V was trimmed by 3 bases and J by 9 bases, leaving 18 bases between them. CDR1 is KGHSH and CDR2 is LQKENI in the germline V gene. Molecular barcoding with unique molecular identifiers was used for the TCRbeta library. TCRdb reanalysed the PCR reads using MiXCR and keeps one entry per CDR3 protein. The table includes under 750,000 distinct CDR3 sequences, 20% to 25% detected once. This TCR derives from a boy under three years old who had a stem cell transplant for acute myeloid leukemia, so the T cells may come from the graft donor. The J gene is TRBJ2-1, the V gene TRBV18; D perhaps matches TRBD1 (6 bases). The sample was PBMCs, mostly from graft donor cells, taken 360 days after TCRalphabeta/CD19-depleted stem cell transplant. CDR3 protein: CASSPTGPNYAEQFF. CDR3 DNA sequence: TGTGCCAGCTCACCTACAGGGCCGAATTATGCTGAGCAGTTCTTC.